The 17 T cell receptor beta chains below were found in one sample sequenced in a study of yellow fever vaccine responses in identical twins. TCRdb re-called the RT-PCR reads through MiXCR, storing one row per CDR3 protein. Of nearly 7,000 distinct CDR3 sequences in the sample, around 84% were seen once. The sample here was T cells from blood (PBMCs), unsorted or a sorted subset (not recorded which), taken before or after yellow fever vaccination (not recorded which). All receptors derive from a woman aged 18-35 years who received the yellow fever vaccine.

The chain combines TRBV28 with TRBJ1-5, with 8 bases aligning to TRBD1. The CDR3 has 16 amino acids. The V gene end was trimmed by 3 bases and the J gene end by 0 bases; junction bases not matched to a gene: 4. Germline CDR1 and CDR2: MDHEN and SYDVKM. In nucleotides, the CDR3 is TGTGCCAGCAGTTTGACAGGGGTTTATAGCAATCAGCCCCAGCATTTT. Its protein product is CASSLTGVYSNQPQHF.

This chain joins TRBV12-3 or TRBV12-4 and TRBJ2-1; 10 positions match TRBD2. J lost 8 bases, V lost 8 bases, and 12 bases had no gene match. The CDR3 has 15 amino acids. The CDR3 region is CASLHLAGALDEQFF. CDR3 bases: TGTGCCAGCCTCCATCTAGCGGGAGCATTGGATGAGCAGTTCTTC.

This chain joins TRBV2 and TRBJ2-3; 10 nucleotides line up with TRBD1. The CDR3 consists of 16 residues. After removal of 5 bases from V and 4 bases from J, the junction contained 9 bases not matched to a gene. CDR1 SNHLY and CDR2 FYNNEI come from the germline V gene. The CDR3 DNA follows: TGTGCCAGCAGTCCGGGACAGGGGATCATTGCAGATACGCAGTATTTT. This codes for CASSPGQGIIADTQYF.

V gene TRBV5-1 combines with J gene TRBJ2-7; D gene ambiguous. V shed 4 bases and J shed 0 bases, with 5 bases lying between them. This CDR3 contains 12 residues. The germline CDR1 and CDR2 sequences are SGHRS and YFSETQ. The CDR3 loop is CASSTNSYEQYF. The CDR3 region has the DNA TGCGCCAGCAGCACGAACTCCTACGAGCAGTACTTC.

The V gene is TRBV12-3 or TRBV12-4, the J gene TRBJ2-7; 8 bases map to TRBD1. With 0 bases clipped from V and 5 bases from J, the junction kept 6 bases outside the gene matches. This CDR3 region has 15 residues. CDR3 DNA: TGTGCCAGCAGTTTAGCGGTCCCAGGGGGCCACGAGCAGTACTTC. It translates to CASSLAVPGGHEQYF.

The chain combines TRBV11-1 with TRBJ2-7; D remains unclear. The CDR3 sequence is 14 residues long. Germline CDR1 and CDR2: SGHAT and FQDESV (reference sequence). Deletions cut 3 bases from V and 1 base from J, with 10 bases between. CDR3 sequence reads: CASSFGYRSYEQYF. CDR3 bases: TGTGCCAGCAGCTTTGGATACAGATCCTACGAGCAGTACTTC. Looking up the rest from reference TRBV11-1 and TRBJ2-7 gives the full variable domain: EAEVAQSPRYKITEKSQAVAFWCDPISGHATLYWYRQILGQGPELLVQFQDESVVDDSQLPKDRFSAERLKGVDSTLKIQPAELGDSAMYLCASSFGYRSYEQYFGPGTRLTVT.

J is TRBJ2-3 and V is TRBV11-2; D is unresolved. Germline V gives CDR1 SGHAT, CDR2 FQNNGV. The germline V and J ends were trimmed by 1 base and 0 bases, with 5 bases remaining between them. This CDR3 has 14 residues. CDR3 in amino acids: CASSLVGSTDTQYF. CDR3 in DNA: TGTGCCAGCAGCTTAGTGGGAAGCACAGATACGCAGTATTTT.

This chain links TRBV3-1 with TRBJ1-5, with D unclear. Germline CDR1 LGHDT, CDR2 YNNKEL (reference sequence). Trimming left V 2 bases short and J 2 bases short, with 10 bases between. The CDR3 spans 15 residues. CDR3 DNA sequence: TGTGCCAGCAGCCAACAAACCGAGGGCAATCAGCCCCAGCATTTT. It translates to CASSQQTEGNQPQHF.

The CDR3 region is CASSPLAGAPYEQYF. For the CDR3, the DNA is TGTGCCAGCAGTCCACTAGCGGGGGCCCCCTACGAGCAGTACTTC. This chain links TRBV2 with TRBJ2-7; 11 bases fit TRBD2. J lost 2 bases, V lost 5 bases, and 5 bases had no gene match. Germline assignment: CDR1 SNHLY and CDR2 FYNNEI. The CDR3 loop spans 15 amino acids.

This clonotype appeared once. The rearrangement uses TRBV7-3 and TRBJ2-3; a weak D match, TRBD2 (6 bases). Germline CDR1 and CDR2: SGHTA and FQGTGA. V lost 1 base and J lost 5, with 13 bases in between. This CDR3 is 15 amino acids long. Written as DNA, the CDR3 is TGTGCCAGCAGCTTAAGGGAGGCCCTCGTAGATACGCAGTATTTT. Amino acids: CASSLREALVDTQYF.

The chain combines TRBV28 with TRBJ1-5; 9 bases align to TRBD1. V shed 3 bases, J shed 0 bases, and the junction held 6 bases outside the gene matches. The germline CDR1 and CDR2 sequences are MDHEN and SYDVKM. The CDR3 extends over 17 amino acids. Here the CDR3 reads CASSLGTGFYSNQPQHF. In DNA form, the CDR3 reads TGTGCCAGCAGTTTGGGGACAGGGTTTTATAGCAATCAGCCCCAGCATTTT.

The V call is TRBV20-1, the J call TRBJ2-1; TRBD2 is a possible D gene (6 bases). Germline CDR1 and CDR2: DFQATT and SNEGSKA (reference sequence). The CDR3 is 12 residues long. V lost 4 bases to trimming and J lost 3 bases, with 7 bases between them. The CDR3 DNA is TGCAGTGCTAAGCGGGTCTACAATGAGCAGTTCTTC. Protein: CSAKRVYNEQFF.

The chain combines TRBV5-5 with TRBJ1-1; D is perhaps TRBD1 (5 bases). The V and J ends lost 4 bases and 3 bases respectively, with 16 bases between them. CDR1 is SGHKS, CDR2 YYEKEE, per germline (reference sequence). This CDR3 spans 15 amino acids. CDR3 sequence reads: CASSPLRGRDTEAFF. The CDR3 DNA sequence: TGTGCCAGCAGCCCACTTAGGGGTAGGGACACTGAAGCTTTCTTT.

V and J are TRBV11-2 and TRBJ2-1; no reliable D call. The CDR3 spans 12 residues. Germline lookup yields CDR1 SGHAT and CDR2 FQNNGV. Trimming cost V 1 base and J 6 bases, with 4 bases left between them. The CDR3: CASSLVSNEQFF. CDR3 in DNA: TGTGCCAGCAGCTTAGTATCCAATGAGCAGTTCTTC.

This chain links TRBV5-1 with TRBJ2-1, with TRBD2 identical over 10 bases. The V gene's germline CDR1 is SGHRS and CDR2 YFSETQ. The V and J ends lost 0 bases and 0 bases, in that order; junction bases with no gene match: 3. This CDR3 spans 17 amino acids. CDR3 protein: CASSLAPSGSSYNEQFF. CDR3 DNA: TGCGCCAGCAGCTTGGCCCCTAGCGGGAGCTCCTACAATGAGCAGTTCTTC.

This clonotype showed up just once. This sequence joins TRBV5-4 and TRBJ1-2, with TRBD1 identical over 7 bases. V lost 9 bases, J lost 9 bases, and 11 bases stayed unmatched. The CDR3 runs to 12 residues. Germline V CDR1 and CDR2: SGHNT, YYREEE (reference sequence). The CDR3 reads CANLGQEGSYTF. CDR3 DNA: TGTGCCAACCTCGGACAGGAAGGGAGCTACACCTTC.

The CDR3 sequence: CSVKPGQGTGELFF. The CDR3 DNA is TGCAGCGTTAAACCGGGACAGGGAACCGGGGAGCTGTTTTTT. This chain connects TRBV29-1 to TRBJ2-2, with 9 nucleotides matching TRBD1. The V and J ends lost 5 bases and 5 bases, in that order; junction bases with no gene match: 6. The CDR3 consists of 14 residues. CDR1 and CDR2 from the germline V gene are SQVTM and ANQGSEA.